This T cell receptor (beta chain) was retrieved from a study of blood T cell repertoires in COVID-19. The overall study: Whether acute or convalescent, the COVID-19 samples came from the United States, Italy and Spain. In each case, the material was cDNA or gDNA derived from T cells, B-cell-depleted T cells, or PBMCs.

Some clones are missing from TCRdb's copy, which holds only in-frame ones; the method was immunoSEQ multiplex PCR. The sample comprises about 49,000 clones, about 88% of which are singletons, and over 4.5% rests with the top ten. This CDR3 has 10 residues. This clone appeared a few times. The gene calls are TRBV21-1 and TRBJ1-5. TRBV21-1 is designated a pseudogene. The clonotype originates from a man aged 40-50 years with active COVID-19. Sequencing was done on a sample of peripheral blood. CDR3 sequence (DNA): TGTGCCAGCAGTCGTCAGCCCCAGCATTTT. It specifies CASSRQPQHF.